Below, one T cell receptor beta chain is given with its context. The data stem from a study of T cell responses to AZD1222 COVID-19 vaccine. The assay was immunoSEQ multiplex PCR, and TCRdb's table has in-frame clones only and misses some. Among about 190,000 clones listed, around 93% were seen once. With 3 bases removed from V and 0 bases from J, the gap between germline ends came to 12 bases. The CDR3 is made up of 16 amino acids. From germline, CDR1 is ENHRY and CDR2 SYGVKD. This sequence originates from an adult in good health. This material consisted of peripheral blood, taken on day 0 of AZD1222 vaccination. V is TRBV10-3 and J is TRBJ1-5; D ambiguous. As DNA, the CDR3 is TGTGCCATCAGTGACCTGGACTCTGATAGCAATCAGCCCCAGCATTTT. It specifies CAISDLDSDSNQPQHF.